Following are 15 T cell receptor beta chains from one sample sequenced in a study of tumor-infiltrating lymphocytes in primary liver carcinoma. Germline DNA was also extracted, while the blood RNA originated from unsorted whole blood. Making TCR beta cDNA involved roughly 500 ng total RNA and a constant-region primer. Nested multiplex PCR, run for three rounds with slightly modified ARM-PCR, yielded TCR beta libraries. The first two PCR rounds used TRBV1-TRBV30 primers with a Cbeta primer, 10 cycles each. TCRdb fed the multiplex PCR reads into MiXCR, producing one record per CDR3 protein. The sample lists nearly 200,000 distinct CDR3 sequences; less than 65% were seen once. The sequencing input was peripheral blood. These receptors were collected from a woman between 55 and 75 years old with primary liver carcinoma and hepatitis B virus infection.

This clonotype has a count of ten or more. In DNA, the CDR3 is TGTGCCAGCAGTCCCCCTAGCGGGGGAGCCTACGAGCAGTACTTC. Its translation: CASSPPSGGAYEQYF. The chain combines TRBV6-5 with TRBJ2-7, with 10 bases identical to TRBD2. V was clipped by 5 bases and J by 2 bases; unmatched bases: 6. The CDR3 consists of 15 residues. CDR1 MNHEY and CDR2 SVGAGI come from the germline V gene.

Concerning this clonotype: An end of the junction differs from the germline gene, which may be a read error. This rearrangement joins TRBV7-9 to TRBJ2-1; D uncertain. The CDR3 contains 15 residues. Per germline, CDR1 SEHNR and CDR2 FQNEAQ (reference sequence). CDR3 bases: TGTGCCAGTAGCTTAGATATACATTATTACAATGAGCAGTTCTTC. Its translation: CASSLDIHYYNEQFF. Drawing the rest from reference TRBV7-9 and TRBJ2-1, the complete variable domain is DTGVSQNPRHKITKRGQNVTFRCDPISEHNRLYWYRQTLGQGPEFLTYFQNEAQLEKSRLLSDRFSAERPKGSFSTLEIQRTEQGDSAMYLCASSLDIHYYNEQFFGPGTRLTVL.

The rearrangement joins TRBV6-5 to TRBJ2-7, with D possibly matching TRBD1 (6 bases). The CDR3 contains 12 residues. V shed 9 bases and J shed 5 bases, with 14 bases lying between them. CDR1 and CDR2 (germline): MNHEY, SVGAGI. The CDR3 is CASSEYRDEQYF. In DNA form, the CDR3 reads TGTGCCAGTAGCGAATACAGGGACGAGCAGTACTTC.

The CDR3 is CASSFPPPEAFF. The DNA for the CDR3 is TGTGCCAGCAGCTTTCCCCCCCCTGAAGCTTTCTTT. The genes are TRBV7-9 and TRBJ1-1, with unresolved D. The ends were cut back, 3 bases at V and 6 bases at J, with 8 bases in the middle. The CDR3 contains 12 residues. Germline CDR1 and CDR2: SEHNR and FQNEAQ (reference sequence).

A word on this clonotype: The conserved final phenylalanine or tryptophan is absent from the CDR3, which likely points to a read error. Because the CDR3's place on the DNA is in doubt, the DNA is left out and the CDR3 is given as listed by TCRdb. The genes are TRBV5-5 and TRBJ2-7; TRBD2 reflects the table's D call only, with no check against the DNA. The germline gives CDR1 SGHKS, CDR2 YYEKEE (reference sequence). Including both end residues, the CDR3 is 14 amino acids long. CDR3 sequence reads: CASSLVLADYEQYC.

Notes on this clonotype: At one end, the junction sequence differs from germline, possibly due to a read error. CDR3 sequence: CASSQDVGTDMQYF. CDR3 DNA sequence: TGTGCCAGCAGCCAAGATGTAGGCACAGATATGCAGTATTTC. This chain connects TRBV4-2 to TRBJ2-3; D not resolved. The germline gives CDR1 LGHNA, CDR2 YNFKEQ. The CDR3 runs 14 residues.

This clonotype was seen at least ten times. The rearrangement uses TRBV12-3 or TRBV12-4 and TRBJ1-4; TRBD1 matches at 7 bases. Losses at the gene ends were 6 bases for V and 5 bases for J; bases not matched to a gene: 12. CDR3 size: 16 residues. This CDR3 is CASSPGGFWGNEKLFF. CDR3 in DNA: TGTGCCAGCAGCCCAGGGGGTTTCTGGGGGAATGAAAAACTGTTTTTT.

As concerns this clonotype: A single base separates this from a much larger clone, so it may be a read error. The chain recombines TRBV11-2 with TRBJ2-6; possible D gene TRBD1, 6 bases. CDR3 length equals 16 residues. Germline V gene lookup returns CDR1 SGHAT and CDR2 FQNNGV. The CDR3 is CAGSLVGGFGANVLTF. The CDR3 DNA sequence: TGTGCCGGCAGCTTAGTAGGGGGTTTTGGGGCCAACGTCCTGACTTTC.

This clonotype was detected only once. This could be a read error, since a much larger clone is one nucleotide away. The genes are TRBV4-2 and TRBJ2-3; a possible D gene is TRBD2 (6 bases). The V gene's germline CDR1 is LGHNA and CDR2 YNFKEQ. Trimming removed 0 bases at V and 2 bases at J, with 15 bases between. The CDR3 is 17 amino acids. The DNA for the CDR3 is TGTGCCAGCAGCCAAGAAGGAACGGGAGTCGACACAGATACGCAGTATTTT. The encoded protein is CASSQEGTGVDTDTQYF.

Comment on this clonotype: A read error may explain this, as a much larger clone is one base away. This chain uses TRBV14 with TRBJ2-5; D is tentatively TRBD1 or TRBD2 (6 bases each). From germline, CDR1 is SGHDN and CDR2 FVKESK. This CDR3 region has 15 residues. CDR3 in amino acids: CVSSRGRRYQETQYF. In DNA, the CDR3 is TGTGTCAGCAGCCGGGGGCGGCGGTACCAAGAGACCCAGTACTTC. Full variable domain (remainder filled in from reference TRBV14 and TRBJ2-5): EAGVTQFPSHSVIEKGQTVTLRCDPISGHDNLYWYRRVMGKEIKFLLHFVKESKQDESGMPNNRFLAERTGGTYSTLKVQPAELEDSGVYFCVSSRGRRYQETQYFGPGTRLLVL.

This clonotype was counted ten times or more. The chain employs TRBV10-3 and TRBJ2-7; no firm D call. The CDR3 contains 15 residues. Germline V gene lookup returns CDR1 ENHRY and CDR2 SYGVKD. Trimming took 0 bases from V and 2 from J, leaving 11 bases between them. CDR3 region: CAISESPLRAYEQYF. DNA for the CDR3: TGTGCCATCAGTGAGTCCCCACTCCGAGCCTACGAGCAGTACTTC.

The J gene is TRBJ1-3, the V gene TRBV20-1; a weak D match, TRBD1 (6 bases). The germline V gene has CDR1 DFQATT and CDR2 SNEGSKA (reference sequence). The CDR3 length is 14 residues. V shed 0 bases and J shed 4 bases, with 10 bases lying between them. Here the CDR3 reads CSARDGGRGNTIYF. DNA of the CDR3: TGCAGTGCTAGAGATGGGGGCCGAGGAAACACCATATATTTT.

This clonotype came up many times. The chain is built from TRBV4-2 and TRBJ1-1; possibly TRBD1 for D (5 bases). Germline CDR1 is LGHNA and CDR2 is YNFKEQ. V dropped 3 bases and J dropped 4 bases, with 12 bases sitting between them. CDR3 length: 14 residues. CDR3 amino acids: CASSHPWGGTEAFF. CDR3 DNA: TGTGCCAGCAGCCACCCCTGGGGGGGCACTGAAGCTTTCTTT.

This clonotype showed up just a few times. At one end the junction does not follow the germline gene, possibly because of a read error. The chain uses TRBV11-1 and TRBJ2-1; D is undetermined. The germline V gene encodes CDR1 SGHAT and CDR2 FQDESV (reference sequence). The CDR3 consists of 17 residues. CDR3 DNA: TGTGCCAGCAGCTTCATAGGTGCATCCCTATCCTACGATGAGCAATTCTTC. This gives the protein CASSFIGASLSYDEQFF. The whole variable domain, remainder taken from reference TRBV11-1 and TRBJ2-1, is EAEVAQSPRYKITEKSQAVAFWCDPISGHATLYWYRQILGQGPELLVQFQDESVVDDSQLPKDRFSAERLKGVDSTLKIQPAELGDSAMYLCASSFIGASLSYDEQFFGPGTRLTVL.

This clonotype was seen only once. At one boundary the junction diverges from the germline segment, which might be a read error. The chain links TRBV11-2 to TRBJ2-7; D may be TRBD2 (5 bases). The CDR3 is 15 residues long. Germline V CDR1 and CDR2: SGHAT, FQNNGV. In nucleotides, the CDR3 is TGTGCCAGCAGCTTAGAAAAGGGAGAGGGCTACAAGCAGTACTTC. Its translation: CASSLEKGEGYKQYF.